A selection of T cell receptor beta chains follows, all from one sample in a study of PD-1 blockade in mismatch repair-deficient tumors. Sequencing was performed with immunoSEQ multiplex PCR; in TCRdb, only in-frame clones are kept and a portion is missing. Of 40,000 to 60,000 clones listed, approximately 84% were seen once; the top ten hold about 8.1%. The sequences come from peripheral blood, collected around 19 weeks after starting pembrolizumab. All receptors derive from an adult with mismatch repair-deficient cancer. Each CDR3 is given with its conserved first and last residue. D genes are given only for firm matches. Size tells how often a clone was seen (once, few, many) or the class of an expanded clone, and some rows leave it out.

V	size	D	J	DNA	CDR3
TRBV7-2	.	TRBD2	TRBJ2-1	TGTGCCACCCGACTAGCGGGACCTGAGCAGTTCTTC	CATRLAGPEQFF
TRBV7-2	.	.	TRBJ1-3	TGTGCCAGCAGCTTAGGAGGAAGCTCTGGAAACACCATATATTTT	CASSLGGSSGNTIYF
TRBV18	.	TRBD2	TRBJ2-2	TGTGCCAGCTCACTCACGACTAGCGGGAGTGACACCGGGGAGCTGTTTTTT	CASSLTTSGSDTGELFF
TRBV7-2	.	TRBD1	TRBJ1-2	TGTGCCAGCAGTTTCACAGGGGAGTATGGCTACACCTTC	CASSFTGEYGYTF
TRBV7-2	.	.	TRBJ2-2	TGTGCCAGCAGCTTAGGGACGGCCTACACCGGGGAGCTGTTTTTT	CASSLGTAYTGELFF
TRBV18	.	.	TRBJ2-7	TGTGCCAGCTCACTAAGAACTAGTTCATCCTACGAGCAGTACTTC	CASSLRTSSSYEQYF
TRBV9	.	.	TRBJ1-2	TGTGCCAGCAGCCTGGGGAGCGACTATGGCTACACCTTC	CASSLGSDYGYTF
TRBV5-4	.	.	TRBJ2-2	TGTGCCAGCAGCTTTGAAATCAGGGGAAACACCGGGGAGCTGTTTTTT	CASSFEIRGNTGELFF
TRBV19	.	.	TRBJ2-1	TGTGCCAGTAGTATAGATGGGGGGACTGAGCAGTTCTTC	CASSIDGGTEQFF
TRBV5-6	once	.	TRBJ1-2	TGTGCCAGCAGCCCCGGACATAATTCTGGCTACACCTTC	CASSPGHNSGYTF
TRBV27	.	TRBD1	TRBJ2-2	TGTGCCAGCAGTTTGGAGACAGGGTTCATCGTCGGGGAGCTGTTTTTT	CASSLETGFIVGELFF
TRBV30	.	TRBD2	TRBJ2-2	TGTGCCGGGAGGGAGACCACCGGGGAGCTGTTTTTT	CAGRETTGELFF
TRBV27	once	.	TRBJ2-1	TGTGCCAGCACGCAGAAACCATACAATGAGCAGTTCTTC	CASTQKPYNEQFF
TRBV10-3	.	.	TRBJ1-5	TGTGCCATCAGGAATTTAGTGGATCAGCCCCAGCATTTT	CAIRNLVDQPQHF
TRBV7-6	.	TRBD2	TRBJ2-3	TGTGCCAGCAGCTTAGCGCCTAGCGGGAGCGGCTTCGATACGCAGTATTTT	CASSLAPSGSGFDTQYF
TRBV7-3	once	.	TRBJ2-1	TGTGCCAGCAGCCCGGGACGCCGGAGCTCCTACAATGAGCAGTTCTTC	CASSPGRRSSYNEQFF
TRBV9	.	TRBD2	TRBJ2-2	TGTGCCAGCAGCGCTACTAGCGGGAGGGCCTTCGGGGAGCTGTTTTTT	CASSATSGRAFGELFF
TRBV11-2	.	.	TRBJ2-7	TGTGCCAGCAGCTTAGACCCGGGACAAGCCTACGAGCAGTACTTC	CASSLDPGQAYEQYF
TRBV7-8	once	TRBD1	TRBJ1-1	TGTGCCAGCAGCTCCGGACAGGGGGCGCGCACTGAAGCTTTCTTT	CASSSGQGARTEAFF
TRBV29-1	.	TRBD1	TRBJ2-1	TGCAGCGTTGAAGACCCGGGACAGGACACTGAGCAGTTCTTC	CSVEDPGQDTEQFF
TRBV27	.	TRBD1	TRBJ1-2	TGTGCCAGCACCAGAGCGACCGGGACAGGACACTATGGCTACACCTTC	CASTRATGTGHYGYTF
TRBV5-1	.	.	TRBJ2-7	TGCGCCAGCAGCTTGGAAACGGGAATCGAGCAGTACTTC	CASSLETGIEQYF
TRBV5-4	once	.	TRBJ2-7	TGTGCCAGCAGCTTCACACAGTCCTACGAGCAGTACTTC	CASSFTQSYEQYF
TRBV7-2	.	TRBD2	TRBJ2-1	TGTGCCAGCAGATTCGGGATGCCGGGACTAGCGCGATACAATGAGCAGTTCTTC	CASRFGMPGLARYNEQFF
TRBV6-1	.	.	TRBJ1-1	TGTGCCAGCGGTGGGGGAGTGTCGAACACTGAAGCTTTCTTT	CASGGGVSNTEAFF
TRBV5-4	.	.	TRBJ2-3	TGTGCCAGCAGCCTTTTCTCAGATACGCAGTATTTT	CASSLFSDTQYF
TRBV25-1	.	TRBD1	TRBJ2-7	TGTGCCAGCAGGCCCCCTGACAGGGCGAGGTATTACGAGCAGTACTTC	CASRPPDRARYYEQYF
TRBV7-2	once	TRBD1	TRBJ2-3	TGTGCCAGCAGCCTTCGGACAGGCATGCAGTATTTT	CASSLRTGMQYF
TRBV5-1	.	.	TRBJ1-2	TGCGCCAGCAGCTTCCGGGACGGCTATGGCTACACCTTC	CASSFRDGYGYTF
TRBV19	.	.	TRBJ1-3	TGTGCCAGTGATAATTCGGGCGGGCACAACTCTGGAAACACCATATATTTT	CASDNSGGHNSGNTIYF
TRBV7-2	.	TRBD2	TRBJ2-2	TGTGCCAGCAGACCCGTGCTAGCGGGAGCGACCGGGGAGCTGTTTTTT	CASRPVLAGATGELFF
TRBV4-1	.	.	TRBJ1-1	TGCGCCAGCAGCCAAGTGGTCCGAGCAGGAGGAGACACTGAAGCTTTCTTT	CASSQVVRAGGDTEAFF
TRBV9	.	TRBD1	TRBJ1-1	TGTGCCAGCAGCGGGGGACAGGGGCTGAACACTGAAGCTTTCTTT	CASSGGQGLNTEAFF
TRBV11-3	.	.	TRBJ1-1	TGTGCCAGCAGCCTATGGGAGGCGAGCGCTTTCTTT	CASSLWEASAFF
TRBV4-3	.	.	TRBJ2-3	TGCGCCAGCAGCCAAGGGGATTGGGGAGATACGCAGTATTTT	CASSQGDWGDTQYF
TRBV2	few	.	TRBJ2-5	TGTGCCAGCACGCTCGAGGCCGAAGGGACCCAGTACTTC	CASTLEAEGTQYF
TRBV7-9	.	.	TRBJ2-1	TGTGCCAGCAGCTCCCCCATCGGCCCGGGGAGGAATGAGCAGTTCTTC	CASSSPIGPGRNEQFF
TRBV11-2	.	TRBD1	TRBJ1-2	TGTGCCAGCAGCCCCGGAACAGGGGGAGGTTCTGGCTACACCTTC	CASSPGTGGGSGYTF
TRBV7-3	once	.	TRBJ2-7	TGTGCCAGCAGCCAACGGGCTAACGAGCAGTACTTC	CASSQRANEQYF
TRBV11-3	.	.	TRBJ1-1	TGTGCCAGCAGCTTAGCACGGAACACTGAAGCTTTCTTT	CASSLARNTEAFF
TRBV18	.	.	TRBJ2-3	TGTGCCAGCTCACCGGACGGGTTCACAGATACGCAGTATTTT	CASSPDGFTDTQYF